Shown below are 22 T cell receptor beta chains from a single sample sequenced in a study of blood T cell repertoires in COVID-19. Profiled with immunoSEQ multiplex PCR; TCRdb holds only in-frame clones, not every one. The data hold more than 95,000 clones, with roughly 91% observed a single time. The material sequenced was peripheral blood. Receptor source: a human donor in a cohort sampled during active COVID-19.

This chain connects TRBV19 to TRBJ1-2; D not resolved. The length of the CDR3 is 12 residues. Trimming stripped 5 bases from V and 3 bases from J, with 7 bases between. Germline assignment: CDR1 LNHDA and CDR2 SQIVND (reference sequence). CDR3 nucleotides: TGTGCCAGTAGTCCCCGGGACTATGGCTACACCTTC. Translating gives CASSPRDYGYTF.

CDR3 bases: TGTGCCAGCAGCCGCTCAACAGGGAACTATGGCTACACCTTC. It is translated as CASSRSTGNYGYTF. This sequence joins TRBV6-5 and TRBJ1-2; a weak D match, TRBD1 (6 bases). V gave up 6 bases and J gave up 2 bases, with 13 bases separating them. The germline V gene has CDR1 MNHEY and CDR2 SVGAGI. The CDR3 covers 14 residues.

This chain uses TRBV11-2 with TRBJ2-1; D is undetermined. Germline CDR1 SGHAT, CDR2 FQNNGV. The CDR3 is 12 residues long. V lost 0 bases, J lost 7 bases, and 4 bases lay in between. The CDR3 region is CASSLDPNEQFF. CDR3 sequence (DNA): TGTGCCAGCAGCTTAGATCCAAATGAGCAGTTCTTC.

This chain connects TRBV5-1 to TRBJ2-7, with 8 bases that match TRBD1. CDR1 is SGHRS and CDR2 is YFSETQ in the germline V gene. CDR3 length: 14 residues. Losses at the gene ends were 1 base for V and 5 bases for J; bases not matched to a gene: 5. The CDR3 reads CASSLFSGGDEQYF. CDR3 DNA sequence: TGCGCCAGCAGCTTGTTTTCAGGGGGCGACGAGCAGTACTTC.

This clone has just one count. CDR3 region: CASSPQGADTQYF. As DNA, the CDR3 is TGCGCCAGCAGCCCACAGGGGGCAGATACGCAGTATTTT. The V and J genes are TRBV5-1 and TRBJ2-3; the match to TRBD1 covers 8 bases. The CDR3 runs 13 residues. The trim removed 4 bases at V and 4 bases at J, leaving 2 bases unmatched. The germline V gene encodes CDR1 SGHRS and CDR2 YFSETQ.

The count of this clone is one. This rearrangement joins TRBV6-5 to TRBJ2-1; a possible D gene is TRBD2 (5 bases). Germline CDR1 and CDR2: MNHEY and SVGAGI. The CDR3 sequence is 13 residues long. The V end lost 0 bases, the J end lost 8 bases, and 8 bases lay between the germline ends. CDR3 region: CASSYSREHEQFF. For the CDR3, the DNA is TGTGCCAGCAGTTACTCGAGGGAGCATGAGCAGTTCTTC.

The chain uses TRBV13 and TRBJ2-2; 7 positions agree with TRBD2. The length of the CDR3 is 16 residues. V lost 5 bases and J lost 3; bases outside the gene matches: 9. Germline loops: CDR1 PRHDT, CDR2 FYEKMQ (reference sequence). The CDR3 DNA follows: TGTGCCAGCAGCACAGGACTAGACTCCGACACCGGGGAGCTGTTTTTT. It specifies CASSTGLDSDTGELFF.

The gene calls are TRBV6-5 and TRBJ2-7; TRBD1 is a possible D gene (5 bases). This CDR3 has 15 residues. V was shortened by 0 bases and J by 4 bases, with 13 bases between the two germline ends. CDR1 and CDR2 (germline): MNHEY, SVGAGI. CDR3 loop: CASSYSQGMIYEQYF. CDR3 nucleotides: TGTGCCAGCAGTTACTCCCAGGGAATGATTTACGAGCAGTACTTC.

V and J are TRBV7-8 and TRBJ2-1; D ambiguous. The CDR3 has 16 residues. The germline CDR1 and CDR2 sequences are SGHVS and FQNEAQ. Deletions cut 1 base from V and 6 bases from J, with 16 bases between. DNA for the CDR3: TGTGCCAGCAGCTTAGATATGAGTTTGAGGCCCAATGAGCAGTTCTTC. It yields the protein CASSLDMSLRPNEQFF.

This clone has just one count. V and J are TRBV15 and TRBJ2-7; D unclear. CDR1 is LNHNV and CDR2 is YYDKDF in the germline V gene (reference sequence). The CDR3 contains 12 residues. V lost 2 bases and J lost 5, with 7 bases in between. CDR3 DNA: TGTGCCACCAGCAGAAGCAGCGACGAGCAGTACTTC. Protein: CATSRSSDEQYF.

In DNA, the CDR3 is TGTGCCAGCAGCGCCTTTACAGGGGGTACTTCACCCCTCCACTTT. Encoded protein: CASSAFTGGTSPLHF. The genes are TRBV6-5 and TRBJ1-6, with 8 bases matching TRBD1. The CDR3 runs 15 residues. CDR1 is MNHEY and CDR2 is SVGAGI in the germline V gene. The V segment lost 6 bases and the J segment 9 bases; nucleotides outside the gene matches: 10.

The chain has TRBV28 and TRBJ2-7, with D possibly being TRBD2 (5 bases). Germline V gene data show CDR1 as MDHEN and CDR2 as SYDVKM. V lost 7 bases and J lost 2, with 21 bases in between. The CDR3 runs 16 residues. CDR3 DNA: TGTGCCAGCAATCCTGGAGGCGGACCAACGACCTACGAGCAGTACTTC. Its translation is CASNPGGGPTTYEQYF.

This chain joins TRBV3-1 (or the pseudogene TRBV3-2) and TRBJ2-5; TRBD2 aligns across 8 bases. The CDR3 totals 16 residues. Per the germline V gene, CDR1 is LGHDT and CDR2 is YNNKEL (reference sequence). The junction had 10 bases not matched to a gene; V was cut back by 4 bases and J by 3 bases. The CDR3 DNA reads TGTGCCAGCAGCCCTGGGAGCGGGGGCGTGGAAGAGACCCAGTACTTC. This gives the protein CASSPGSGGVEETQYF.

Of note for this clone: Different DNA sequences within this sample yield the same CDR3. CDR3 in amino acids: CSVDGGGSYNEQFF. CDR3 bases: TGCAGCGTTGACGGGGGGGGATCCTACAATGAGCAGTTCTTC. The chain links TRBV29-1 to TRBJ2-1, with 8 bases that match TRBD2. The CDR3 totals 14 residues. V trimming: 3 bases; J trimming: 1 base; junction bases outside the gene matches: 2. Germline CDR1 is SQVTM and CDR2 is ANQGSEA.

The rearrangement joins TRBV10-1 to TRBJ2-1; a possible D gene is TRBD2 (5 bases). The CDR3 has 13 residues. Germline CDR1 WNHNN, CDR2 SYGVQD (reference sequence). V lost 5 bases, J lost 9 bases, and 14 bases lay in between. CDR3 nucleotides: TGCGCCAGCAGTCCTACTAGGTGGAGTGAGCAGTTCTTC. It is translated as CASSPTRWSEQFF.

The chain has TRBV10-3 and TRBJ2-7; 7 bases map to TRBD1. The length of the CDR3 is 16 residues. The trim removed 4 bases at V and 0 bases at J, leaving 9 bases unmatched. Germline V CDR1 and CDR2: ENHRY, SYGVKD. CDR3 protein: CAISGVQTGNSYEQYF. The DNA for the CDR3 is TGTGCCATCAGTGGGGTTCAGACAGGGAACTCCTACGAGCAGTACTTC.

This chain joins TRBV10-3 and TRBJ1-6; 8 bases fit TRBD1. From germline, CDR1 is ENHRY and CDR2 SYGVKD. V lost 10 bases, J lost 10 bases, and 9 bases stayed unmatched. The CDR3 has 13 residues. CDR3 bases: TGTGCCACCGGGACAGGTGAGCGCTCACCCCTCCACTTT. Translating it yields CATGTGERSPLHF.

This clone was seen once. The chain couples TRBV2 to TRBJ1-4, with D perhaps matching TRBD1 (5 bases). The V end lost 4 bases, the J end lost 8 bases, and 11 bases lay between the germline ends. Germline lookup yields CDR1 SNHLY and CDR2 FYNNEI. The CDR3 consists of 13 residues. CDR3 sequence reads: CASSVGVREKLFF. CDR3 bases: TGTGCCAGCAGTGTAGGGGTTCGGGAAAAACTGTTTTTT.

The rearrangement uses TRBV28 and TRBJ1-6, with D hard to call. The CDR3 is 12 amino acids. Germline assignment: CDR1 MDHEN and CDR2 SYDVKM. The V end was cut by 1 base, the J end by 9 bases, with 4 bases between. The CDR3: CASSLSGSPLHF. The CDR3, as DNA: TGTGCCAGCAGTTTATCGGGTTCACCCCTCCACTTT.

This chain links TRBV4-2 with TRBJ2-1, with no clear D. Germline CDR1 LGHNA, CDR2 YNFKEQ. The CDR3 has 16 residues. Trimming cost V 0 bases and J 4 bases, with 13 bases left between them. The CDR3 loop reads CASSQEGRQRYNEQFF. The DNA of the CDR3 is TGTGCCAGCAGCCAAGAGGGCCGACAACGTTACAATGAGCAGTTCTTC.

The V and J genes are TRBV5-1 and TRBJ1-6, with D unresolved. Germline assignment: CDR1 SGHRS and CDR2 YFSETQ. Between the trimmed V and J ends, which lost 5 bases and 0 bases, there was a span of 9 bases. CDR3 size: 15 residues. CDR3 residues: CASSPGSSYNSPLHF. The CDR3 coding sequence is TGCGCCAGCAGTCCGGGAAGCTCCTATAATTCACCCCTCCACTTT.

The gene calls are TRBV5-4 and TRBJ2-7; 9 nucleotides line up with TRBD1. The CDR3 length is 15 residues. V lost 4 bases and J lost 1; bases outside the gene matches: 6. CDR1 and CDR2 from the germline V gene are SGHNT and YYREEE (reference sequence). The DNA of the CDR3 is TGTGCCAGCAGCCCGGGGGGACAGGGTTCCTACGAGCAGTACTTC. Protein: CASSPGGQGSYEQYF. The variable domain in full, with the rest retrieved from reference TRBV5-4 and TRBJ2-7, is ETGVTQSPTHLIKTRGQQVTLRCSSQSGHNTVSWYQQALGQGPQFIFQYYREEENGRGNFPPRFSGLQFPNYSSELNVNALELDDSALYLCASSPGGQGSYEQYFGPGTRLTVT.